This note documents a single TCR beta chain sequence. What it binds is not known. This sample was taken from a study of shared clonotypes between healthy human individuals. The protocol was immunoSEQ multiplex PCR, while the TCRdb copy is restricted to in-frame clones and leaves out a portion. Of roughly 2,500,000 clones in the sample, approximately 94% were seen once. CDR3 length equals 12 residues. The germline V gene encodes CDR1 SGHTA and CDR2 FQGNSA. V gave up 1 base and J gave up 11 bases, with 9 bases separating them. Study findings and constraints: Non-shared clonotypes were found to have lower generation probabilities than the clonotypes that were shared by all four of the sorted-subset donors. Naive subsets tended to show greater estimated richness than memory subsets.

The J gene is TRBJ1-5, the V gene TRBV7-2, with D maybe TRBD1 (5 bases). The clonotype originates from a man aged 18 to 29 in good health. Some clones in this sample may be carry-over from other donors' samples. The sequenced sample was naive CD4+ T cells from PBMCs. Subset defined: CD45RA+ positively selected. Here the CDR3 DNA reads TGTGCCAGCAGCTTAGGTGGGGGGGCCCAGCATTTT. Its protein is CASSLGGGAQHF.